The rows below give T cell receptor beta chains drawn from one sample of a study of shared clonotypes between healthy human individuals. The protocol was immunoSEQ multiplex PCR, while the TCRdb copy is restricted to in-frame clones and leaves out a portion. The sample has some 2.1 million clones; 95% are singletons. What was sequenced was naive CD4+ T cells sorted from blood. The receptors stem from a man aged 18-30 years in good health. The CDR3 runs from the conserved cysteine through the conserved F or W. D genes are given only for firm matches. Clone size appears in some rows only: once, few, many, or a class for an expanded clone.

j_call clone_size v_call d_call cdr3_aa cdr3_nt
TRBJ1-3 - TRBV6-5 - CASSYGGTGNTIYF TGTGCCAGCAGTTACGGGGGGACTGGAAACACCATATATTTT
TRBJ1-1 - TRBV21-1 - CASSLPSGRAEAFF TGTGCCAGCAGCCTCCCGAGCGGGCGAGCTGAAGCTTTCTTT
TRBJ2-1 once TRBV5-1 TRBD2 CASSLSVGLAGDDEQFF TGCGCCAGCAGCTTGTCGGTAGGACTAGCGGGAGACGATGAGCAGTTCTTC
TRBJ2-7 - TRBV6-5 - CASSRGGTDPYEQYF TGTGCCAGCAGCCGCGGCGGGACGGATCCCTACGAGCAGTACTTC
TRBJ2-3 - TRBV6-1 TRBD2 CASSERLAGHGDTQYF TGTGCCAGCAGTGAAAGACTAGCAGGGCATGGGGATACGCAGTATTTT
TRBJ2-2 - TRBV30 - CAWKAGLGTGELFF TGTGCCTGGAAAGCAGGGCTGGGCACCGGGGAGCTGTTTTTT
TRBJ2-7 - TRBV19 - CASATSPGASSYEQYF TGTGCCAGTGCGACCTCTCCTGGGGCTAGCTCCTACGAGCAGTACTTC
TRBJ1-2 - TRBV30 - CAWSGTRNYGGHTF TGTGCCTGGAGTGGGACAAGGAATTACGGGGGTCACACCTTC
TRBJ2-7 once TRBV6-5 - CASSYSGGVYEQYF TGTGCCAGCAGTTACTCGGGGGGAGTTTACGAGCAGTACTTC
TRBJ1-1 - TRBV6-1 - CASSERGINTEAFF TGTGCCAGCAGTGAAAGAGGCATTAACACTGAAGCTTTCTTT
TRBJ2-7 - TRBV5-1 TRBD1 CASSLPGQLYEQYF TGCGCCAGCAGCCTCCCGGGACAGCTATACGAGCAGTACTTC
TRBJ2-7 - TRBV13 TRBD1 CASSFTSETGKYEQYF TGTGCCAGCAGCTTTACATCCGAGACAGGGAAATACGAGCAGTACTTC
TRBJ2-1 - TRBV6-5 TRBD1 CASSSRQGGEQFF TGTGCCAGCAGTTCCCGACAGGGCGGTGAGCAGTTCTTC
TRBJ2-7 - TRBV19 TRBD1 CASSISGQGYEQYF TGTGCCAGTAGTATAAGCGGACAGGGCTACGAGCAGTACTTC
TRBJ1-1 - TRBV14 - CASSHMGNGRTEAFF TGTGCCAGCAGCCATATGGGTAACGGAAGAACTGAAGCTTTCTTT
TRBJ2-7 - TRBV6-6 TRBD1 CASNRGYEQYF TGTGCCAGCAACAGGGGATACGAGCAGTACTTC
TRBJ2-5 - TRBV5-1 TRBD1 CASSLSQTGMETQYF TGCGCCAGCAGCTTGTCCCAGACAGGGATGGAGACCCAGTACTTC
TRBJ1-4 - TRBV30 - CAWSERGGFATNEKLFF TGTGCCTGGAGTGAGAGGGGGGGCTTTGCAACTAATGAAAAACTGTTTTTT
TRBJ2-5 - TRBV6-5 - CASSSKKETQYF TGTGCCAGCAGTTCAAAAAAGGAGACCCAGTACTTC
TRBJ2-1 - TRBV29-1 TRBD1 CSVVQGGREQFF TGCAGCGTAGTACAGGGGGGTCGGGAGCAGTTCTTC
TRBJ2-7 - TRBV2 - CASSVEVYEQYF TGTGCCAGCAGTGTGGAGGTTTACGAGCAGTACTTC
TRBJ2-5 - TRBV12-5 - CASGTGRQETQYF TGTGCTAGTGGGACCGGGAGACAAGAGACCCAGTACTTC
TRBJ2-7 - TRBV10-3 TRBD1 CAISERTGAYEQYF TGTGCCATCAGTGAAAGGACAGGGGCCTACGAGCAGTACTTC
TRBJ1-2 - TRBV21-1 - CASSHRDRGPVGYTF TGTGCCAGCAGCCACCGGGACAGGGGGCCGGTTGGCTACACCTTC
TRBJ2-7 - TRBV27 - CASSLSRGLLYEQYF TGTGCCAGCAGTTTATCACGGGGGTTACTCTACGAGCAGTACTTC
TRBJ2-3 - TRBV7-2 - CASSFGVADTQYF TGTGCCAGCAGCTTTGGTGTGGCAGATACGCAGTATTTT
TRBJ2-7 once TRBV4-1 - CASSQGLQGTYEQYF TGCGCCAGCAGCCAAGGCCTACAGGGAACCTACGAGCAGTACTTC
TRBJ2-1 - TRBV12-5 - CASGLANEQFF TGTGCTAGTGGTTTGGCTAATGAGCAGTTCTTC